This T cell receptor (beta chain) is from a study of T cell changes during pregnancy in multiple sclerosis. Germline CDR1 and CDR2: MNHNS and SASEGT. V dropped 8 bases and J dropped 5 bases, with 13 bases sitting between them. The CDR3 has 13 amino acids. Libraries were prepared by immunoSEQ multiplex PCR; TCRdb keeps only in-frame clonotypes and omits some of them. The repertoire includes around 60,000 clones, around 90% of them detected once, and about 1.7% sits in the top ten. The rearrangement links TRBV6-1 to TRBJ2-1, with D perhaps matching TRBD1 (5 bases). The sequenced sample was peripheral blood, obtained in the first trimester of pregnancy. This TCR derives from a female donor with multiple sclerosis, enrolled in a pregnancy study. CDR3 sequence reads: CASAGSLNNEQFF. In DNA, the CDR3 is TGTGCCAGCGCAGGGTCACTCAACAATGAGCAGTTCTTC.